A single sample gave rise to the 7 T cell receptor beta chains below, sequenced in a study of blood T cell repertoires in COVID-19. Sequencing was performed with immunoSEQ multiplex PCR; in TCRdb, only in-frame clones are kept and a portion is missing. The data show some 200,000 clones, about four fifths seen once. The sample was peripheral blood. Every receptor here comes from a woman in her 50s with active or convalescent COVID-19.

V is TRBV10-1 and J is TRBJ2-3; 8 nucleotides agree with TRBD1. Germline V gene data show CDR1 as WNHNN and CDR2 as SYGVQD (reference sequence). The CDR3 has 14 residues. The junction had 1 base not matched to a gene; V was cut back by 5 bases and J by 0 bases. CDR3 sequence: CASSRDRSTDTQYF. DNA for the CDR3: TGCGCCAGCAGTCGGGACAGGAGCACAGATACGCAGTATTTT.

This rearrangement joins TRBV5-4 to TRBJ1-1, with D possibly being TRBD1 (6 bases). The CDR3 sequence is 16 residues long. Germline V gene sequence: CDR1 SGHNT, CDR2 YYREEE (reference sequence). V was pared by 3 bases and J by 3 bases, with 18 bases between. This CDR3 reads CASSWGKWGLDTEAFF. CDR3 DNA: TGTGCCAGCAGCTGGGGAAAGTGGGGGCTAGACACTGAAGCTTTCTTT.

This sequence joins TRBV11-3 and TRBJ1-1; 7 bases are a match to TRBD1. The CDR3 consists of 14 residues. Trimming removed 4 bases from V and 5 bases from J; junction bases left unmatched: 7. Germline V gene lookup returns CDR1 SGHNT and CDR2 YENEEA. The CDR3 region is CASSSEGGVTEAFF. In DNA form, the CDR3 reads TGTGCCAGCAGCTCAGAAGGGGGCGTAACTGAAGCTTTCTTT. Supplemented by reference TRBV11-3 and TRBJ1-1, the full variable domain reads EAGVVQSPRYKIIEKKQPVAFWCNPISGHNTLYWYLQNLGQGPELLIRYENEEAVDDSQLPKDRFSAERLKGVDSTLKIQPAELGDSAVYLCASSSEGGVTEAFFGQGTRLTVV.

The rearrangement links TRBV28 to TRBJ1-2; the D gene is possibly TRBD1 (6 bases). The V gene's germline CDR1 is MDHEN and CDR2 SYDVKM. Trimming took 7 bases from V and 1 from J, leaving 25 bases between them. The CDR3 is made up of 18 amino acids. CDR3 loop: CASTAISTTGHRNYGYTF. The CDR3 coding sequence is TGTGCCAGCACTGCGATTTCCACGACAGGACACCGTAACTATGGCTACACCTTC.

This rearrangement joins TRBV28 to TRBJ1-2; 8 nucleotides agree with TRBD1. J lost 4 bases, V lost 5 bases, and 9 bases had no gene match. Per the germline V gene, CDR1 is MDHEN and CDR2 is SYDVKM. The length of the CDR3 is 15 residues. The CDR3 DNA is TGTGCCAGCAGTCCTGGGACAGGAAAGGGCTATGGCTACACCTTC. Translating gives CASSPGTGKGYGYTF.

V is TRBV28 and J is TRBJ1-3, with D uncertain. Germline V gene sequence: CDR1 MDHEN, CDR2 SYDVKM. CDR3 length equals 14 residues. V dropped 5 bases and J dropped 4 bases, with 12 bases sitting between them. The CDR3 sequence is CASSPSLTGNTIYF. CDR3 DNA sequence: TGTGCCAGCAGTCCGTCACTCACGGGAAACACCATATATTTT.

The chain uses TRBV19 and TRBJ1-1; D is uncertain. The CDR3 consists of 12 residues. V shed 6 bases and J shed 7 bases, with 12 bases lying between them. Germline CDR1 is LNHDA and CDR2 is SQIVND (reference sequence). CDR3 amino acids: CASRSGSLEAFF. For the CDR3, the DNA is TGTGCCAGTAGGTCCGGGAGCCTTGAAGCTTTCTTT.